The table lists the clone carrying this T cell receptor (beta chain) with a count of one. For recovered donors of Cohort 3, there were two negative PCRs, clearance, or symptom resolution. This specimen belongs to a study of blood T cell repertoires in COVID-19. CDR3 length equals 16 residues. The V end was cut by 0 bases, the J end by 4 bases, with 15 bases between. Per the germline V gene, CDR1 is LGHNA and CDR2 is YSLEER. The protocol was immunoSEQ multiplex PCR, while the TCRdb copy is restricted to in-frame clones and leaves out a portion. Here the sample spans over 250,000 clones, 87% being singletons.

The chain joins TRBV4-3 to TRBJ2-5, with D possibly TRBD2 on 5 matching bases. The sequenced sample was PBMCs or T cells enriched from blood (not recorded which). This clonotype was obtained from a woman aged 18-29 years who had recovered from COVID-19. CDR3 in DNA: TGCGCCAGCAGCCAAGAAGAGGGATACCGCGGAGAGACCCAGTACTTC. The encoded protein is CASSQEEGYRGETQYF.